Listed below are T cell receptor beta chains from one sample, sequenced in a study of blood T cell repertoires in COVID-19. The method was immunoSEQ multiplex PCR; TCRdb's version includes in-frame clones alone and lacks a portion of them. The sample yields a few hundred thousand clones, 88% seen once. Sequencing was done on a sample of PBMCs or T cells enriched from blood (not recorded which). Receptors originate from a woman aged 55-70 years who had recovered from COVID-19. Each CDR3 is given with its conserved first and last residue.

v_gene: TRBV21-1
len: 21
j_gene: TRBJ2-2
CDR3aa: CASSNPVSLLAGRRNTGELFF

v_gene: TRBV4-2
len: 16
j_gene: TRBJ2-5
CDR3aa: CASSQGGAGTGETQYF

v_gene: TRBV2
len: 12
j_gene: TRBJ2-7
CDR3aa: CAGGTGTYEQYF

v_gene: TRBV4-1
len: 18
j_gene: TRBJ2-3
CDR3aa: CASNKDWEGGSSTDTQYF

v_gene: TRBV7-6
len: 15
j_gene: TRBJ1-4
CDR3aa: CASSLVGATNEKLFF

v_gene: TRBV5-1
len: 15
j_gene: TRBJ1-3
CDR3aa: CASSLGVVSGNTIYF

v_gene: TRBV5-4
len: 16
j_gene: TRBJ2-3
CDR3aa: CASSLRSSGGTDTQYF

v_gene: TRBV24-1
len: 13
j_gene: TRBJ1-1
CDR3aa: CATSDTGLGEAFF

v_gene: TRBV12-3/TRBV12-4
len: 13
j_gene: TRBJ2-2
CDR3aa: CASSRQGTGELFF

v_gene: TRBV5-4
len: 16
j_gene: TRBJ2-3
CDR3aa: CASSLTASTSTDTQYF

v_gene: TRBV3-1/TRBV3-2
len: 16
j_gene: TRBJ2-2
CDR3aa: CASSQGDRGYTGELFF

v_gene: TRBV9
len: 14
j_gene: TRBJ2-1
CDR3aa: CASSERTDKNEQFF

v_gene: TRBV19
len: 12
j_gene: TRBJ1-2
CDR3aa: CASSISGFGYTF

v_gene: TRBV6-5
len: 15
j_gene: TRBJ1-5
CDR3aa: CASSPGGNSNQPQHF

v_gene: TRBV3-1/TRBV3-2
len: 14
j_gene: TRBJ1-1
CDR3aa: CASSQTHRAPEAFF

v_gene: TRBV3-1/TRBV3-2
len: 14
j_gene: TRBJ1-1
CDR3aa: CASSQDRLGQEAFF

v_gene: TRBV5-6
len: 17
j_gene: TRBJ2-7
CDR3aa: CASSLAGPGQREYEQYF

v_gene: TRBV5-8
len: 13
j_gene: TRBJ1-5
CDR3aa: CASSPRGKQPQHF

v_gene: TRBV5-1
len: 14
j_gene: TRBJ2-1
CDR3aa: CASSLETGYNEQFF

v_gene: TRBV4-1
len: 15
j_gene: TRBJ1-3
CDR3aa: CASSLGTGVGNTIYF

v_gene: TRBV7-9
len: 15
j_gene: TRBJ2-7
CDR3aa: CASSSNRVGEHEQYF

v_gene: TRBV7-8
len: 13
j_gene: TRBJ1-4
CDR3aa: CASSFREREKLFF

v_gene: TRBV6-5
len: 14
j_gene: TRBJ1-2
CDR3aa: CASIPGGFGYGYTF

v_gene: TRBV20-1
len: 14
j_gene: TRBJ1-5
CDR3aa: CSASLGGRGEPQHF

v_gene: TRBV12-3/TRBV12-4
len: 13
j_gene: TRBJ1-2
CDR3aa: CASTSTGFYGYTF

v_gene: TRBV5-3
len: 13
j_gene: TRBJ2-7
CDR3aa: CARADRESYEQYF

v_gene: TRBV2
len: 15
j_gene: TRBJ1-5
CDR3aa: CASSGLGQGGQPQHF

v_gene: TRBV19
len: 15
j_gene: TRBJ1-6
CDR3aa: CASSIGTGKNSPLHF

v_gene: TRBV11-2
len: 18
j_gene: TRBJ2-7
CDR3aa: CASSSISRGGDRRYEQYF

v_gene: TRBV28
len: 12
j_gene: TRBJ1-5
CDR3aa: CASSLGRGPQHF

v_gene: TRBV29-1
len: 11
j_gene: TRBJ1-1
CDR3aa: CSWERTDEAFF

v_gene: TRBV18
len: 16
j_gene: TRBJ2-3
CDR3aa: CASSPLLAGLTDTQYF